The clone carrying this TCR beta chain was found a few times. The entry originates in a study of blood T cell repertoires in COVID-19. Study details: Material from acute and convalescent COVID-19 was sourced from the United States, Italy and Spain. PBMCs, B-cell-depleted T cells, or T cells provided the cDNA or gDNA that made up the material.

CDR1 and CDR2 (germline): MNHEY, SVGAGI. The CDR3 is made up of 14 amino acids. The V gene end was trimmed by 7 bases and the J gene end by 7 bases; junction bases not matched to a gene: 12. Clones were sequenced by immunoSEQ multiplex PCR, and TCRdb holds only the in-frame ones, with some missing. The sample records fewer than 250,000 clones, 65% to 85% being singletons. Sequencing used peripheral blood. The chain uses TRBV6-5 and TRBJ2-7; TRBD2 aligns across 8 bases. The receptor was isolated from a human donor in a cohort sampled during active COVID-19. The CDR3 region has the DNA TGTGCCAGCACCCGACTCGGGACTAGGGAAGAGCAGTACTTC. Translation gives CASTRLGTREEQYF.